This T cell receptor (beta chain) appears in the sequencing data of a study of T cell responses to AZD1222 COVID-19 vaccine. Study findings and constraints: It was only a handful of AZD1222 recipients who were seropositive at baseline.

Germline CDR1 and CDR2: KGHSH and LQKENI. Deletions cut 4 bases from V and 1 base from J, with 12 bases between. The CDR3 is 15 residues long. TCRdb's table, derived via immunoSEQ multiplex PCR, lists solely in-frame clones and lacks some. The sample includes about 120,000 clones, about nine tenths of them seen just once. Concerning this clone: Its antigen is not known.

The V call is TRBV18, the J call TRBJ2-3, with a tentative D call TRBD2 (5 bases). This specimen was peripheral blood, taken 28 days after the second dose of the MenACWY control vaccine. The sequence derives from an adult who received the MenACWY meningococcal vaccine as a control. The CDR3, as DNA: TGTGCCAGCTCACTGTCCGGGATTGGCACAGATACGCAGTATTTT. Its translation is CASSLSGIGTDTQYF. Full variable domain (rest looked up from reference TRBV18 and TRBJ2-3): NAGVMQNPRHLVRRRGQEARLRCSPMKGHSHVYWYRQLPEEGLKFMVYLQKENIIDESGMPKERFSAEFPKEGPSILRIQQVVRGDSAAYFCASSLSGIGTDTQYFGPGTRLTVL.